This passage covers 5 T cell receptor beta chains from one sample sequenced in a study of beta chain features in type 1 diabetes. What was sequenced were expressed TCRB transcripts, since all of the isolated RNA had been reverse transcribed. Sequencing was performed with immunoSEQ multiplex PCR; in TCRdb, only in-frame clones are kept and a portion is missing. This sample carries 250,000 or so clones, under 70% of them seen once, and the ten largest clones take around 0.05%. The sequenced sample was naive CD4+ T cells from blood. Source of these receptors: a man under 40 in good health.

This chain connects TRBV11-2 to TRBJ2-4; D is perhaps TRBD1 (5 bases). Germline-derived CDR1 and CDR2 are SGHAT and FQNNGV. The CDR3 covers 15 residues. The V gene lost 5 bases and the J gene lost 3 bases, with 14 bases spanning the gap. For the CDR3, the DNA is TGTGCCAGCAGCCCATCAGGGTACCGCAAAAACATTCAGTACTTC. Its translation is CASSPSGYRKNIQYF. Using reference TRBV11-2 and TRBJ2-4 for the parts outside the CDR3, the full variable domain is EAGVAQSPRYKIIEKRQSVAFWCNPISGHATLYWYQQILGQGPKLLIQFQNNGVVDDSQLPKDRFSAERLKGVDSTLKIQPAKLEDSAVYLCASSPSGYRKNIQYFGAGTRLSVL.

This clone occurred a few times. The chain uses TRBV7-2 and TRBJ2-5, with D possibly being TRBD1 (5 bases). CDR3 length equals 14 residues. Trimming cost V 2 bases and J 4 bases, with 11 bases left between them. From germline, CDR1 is SGHTA and CDR2 FQGNSA. CDR3 in amino acids: CASSLKAGRETQYF. The CDR3 DNA reads as TGTGCCAGCAGCTTAAAGGCAGGGCGAGAGACCCAGTACTTC.

V usage is TRBV11-2 and J usage is TRBJ2-5, with D maybe TRBD1 (6 bases). The CDR3 length is 13 residues. Trimming took off 5 bases at V and 3 bases at J, with 10 bases between the two ends. The V gene's germline CDR1 is SGHAT and CDR2 FQNNGV. CDR3 loop: CASSLGTKETQYF. The CDR3 bases are TGTGCCAGCAGCCTCGGGACAAAAGAGACCCAGTACTTC.

This rearrangement joins TRBV2 to TRBJ2-4; D remains ambiguous. Germline lookup yields CDR1 SNHLY and CDR2 FYNNEI. V lost 0 bases and J lost 3, with 0 bases in between. The CDR3 totals 12 residues. The CDR3 coding sequence is TGTGCCAGCAGTGAAGCCAAAAACATTCAGTACTTC. It encodes CASSEAKNIQYF.

This clone was seen a handful of times. This sequence joins TRBV29-1 and TRBJ2-3, with 7 nucleotides matching TRBD1. The CDR3 contains 13 residues. The V gene end was trimmed by 3 bases and the J gene end by 6 bases; junction bases not matched to a gene: 6. Germline V CDR1 and CDR2: SQVTM, ANQGSEA. The CDR3 reads CSVEGQSFDTQYF. CDR3 in DNA: TGCAGCGTTGAGGGACAGTCCTTCGATACGCAGTATTTT.